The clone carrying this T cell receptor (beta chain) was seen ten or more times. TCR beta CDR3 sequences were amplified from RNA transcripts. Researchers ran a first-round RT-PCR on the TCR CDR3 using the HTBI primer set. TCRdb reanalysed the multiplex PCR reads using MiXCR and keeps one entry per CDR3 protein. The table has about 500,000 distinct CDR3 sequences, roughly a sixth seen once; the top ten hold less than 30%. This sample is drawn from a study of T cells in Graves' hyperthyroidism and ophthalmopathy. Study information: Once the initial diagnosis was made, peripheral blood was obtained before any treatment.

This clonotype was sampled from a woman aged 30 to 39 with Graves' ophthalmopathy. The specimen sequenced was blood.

The DNA of the CDR3 is TGTGCCAGCAGCTTGGTCGAGCCTTCGGATGAGCAGTTCTTC. This gives the protein CASSLVEPSDEQFF. The V and J genes are TRBV5-6 and TRBJ2-1; D is unclear. The CDR3 has 14 residues. Germline V lookup: CDR1 SGHDT, CDR2 YYEEEE. V gave up 0 bases and J gave up 8 bases, with 12 bases separating them.